One sample yielded the 23 T cell receptor beta chains listed below, sequenced in a study of blood T cell repertoires in COVID-19. The repertoire was sequenced with immunoSEQ multiplex PCR; TCRdb's copy has only in-frame clones and lacks some. Of around 230,000 clones in the sample, roughly 90% were seen once. Sequenced sample: PBMCs or T cells enriched from blood (not recorded which). The receptors derive from a woman aged 25 to 45 with acute COVID-19.

The chain uses TRBV10-1 and TRBJ1-2; unclear D gene. Germline V gene sequence: CDR1 WNHNN, CDR2 SYGVQD (reference sequence). The V end lost 9 bases, the J end lost 8 bases, and 28 bases lay between the germline ends. The CDR3 totals 16 residues. The chain's CDR3 is CASRDPGGPDIVGYTF. CDR3 nucleotides: TGCGCCAGTAGAGACCCGGGTGGCCCTGATATTGTCGGCTACACCTTC.

The rearrangement joins TRBV30 to TRBJ1-3, with D unclear. This CDR3 spans 13 amino acids. Germline CDR1 is GTSNPN and CDR2 is SVGIG (reference sequence). V lost 0 bases, J lost 4 bases, and 7 bases lay in between. CDR3 bases: TGTGCCTGGAGTGTACTCGGGGGAAACACCATATATTTT. It specifies CAWSVLGGNTIYF.

CDR3: CASSQEPFLGEGSYEQYF. CDR3 DNA: TGTGCCAGCAGCCAAGAACCTTTCCTCGGGGAAGGGAGCTACGAGCAGTACTTC. The V and J genes are TRBV14 and TRBJ2-7; D is possibly TRBD2 (5 bases). Per the germline V gene, CDR1 is SGHDN and CDR2 is FVKESK. The CDR3 runs to 18 residues. Deletions cut 0 bases from V and 3 bases from J, with 21 bases between.

The rearrangement uses TRBV2 and TRBJ1-5, with D perhaps matching TRBD1 (6 bases). This CDR3 is 16 amino acids long. Germline V gene sequence: CDR1 SNHLY, CDR2 FYNNEI. With 4 bases removed from V and 2 bases from J, the gap between germline ends came to 15 bases. The CDR3 sequence is CASSGPQGPGNQPQHF. The CDR3, as DNA: TGTGCCAGCAGTGGGCCGCAGGGGCCAGGCAATCAGCCCCAGCATTTT.

The chain has TRBV30 and TRBJ1-4, with TRBD1 matching 10 bases. The germline CDR1 and CDR2 sequences are GTSNPN and SVGIG (reference sequence). This CDR3 contains 15 residues. Losses at the gene ends were 2 bases for V and 7 bases for J; bases not matched to a gene: 7. The DNA for the CDR3 is TGTGCCTGGAGTCGAGACAGGGGGCTCAGTGAAAAACTGTTTTTT. Its protein product is CAWSRDRGLSEKLFF.

This chain joins TRBV9 and TRBJ1-2; no clear D. The CDR3 is 18 amino acids. The germline V gene encodes CDR1 SGDLS and CDR2 YYNGEE. Trimming cost V 4 bases and J 1 base, with 23 bases left between them. The CDR3 region has the DNA TGTGCCAGCAGCACCAACCCGGGTGTGATGTTGGGTAACTATGGCTACACCTTC. This gives the protein CASSTNPGVMLGNYGYTF. Based on the CDR3 plus reference TRBV9 and TRBJ1-2, the full variable domain is DSGVTQTPKHLITATGQRVTLRCSPRSGDLSVYWYQQSLDQGLQFLIQYYNGEERAKGNILERFSAQQFPDLHSELNLSSLELGDSALYFCASSTNPGVMLGNYGYTFGSGTRLTVV.

The chain uses TRBV15 and TRBJ1-6, with D perhaps matching TRBD1 (5 bases). V shed 1 base and J shed 10 bases, with 14 bases lying between them. CDR3 length: 15 residues. The germline V gene encodes CDR1 LNHNV and CDR2 YYDKDF (reference sequence). CDR3 DNA: TGTGCCACCAGCAGAGCAAGGGGCTCGGTCTCACCCCTCCACTTT. Translation gives CATSRARGSVSPLHF.

The chain carries TRBV27 and TRBJ1-1; tentative D call: TRBD1 (6 bases). CDR3 length: 13 residues. Trimming removed 2 bases at V and 7 bases at J, with 11 bases between. Germline-derived CDR1 and CDR2 are MNHEY and SMNVEV (reference sequence). This CDR3 reads CASSLEGVSEAFF. Here the CDR3 DNA reads TGTGCCAGCAGTTTAGAGGGGGTGAGTGAAGCTTTCTTT.

This clone was seen just once. The V and J genes are TRBV7-8 and TRBJ1-1; D uncertain. With 5 bases removed from V and 2 bases from J, the gap between germline ends came to 12 bases. The CDR3 consists of 14 residues. Germline CDR1 is SGHVS and CDR2 is FQNEAQ. Here the CDR3 reads CASSAPQTNTEAFF. In DNA form, the CDR3 reads TGTGCCAGCAGCGCCCCACAAACAAACACTGAAGCTTTCTTT.

This clone has just a few counts. This chain connects TRBV6-1 to TRBJ1-2; 10 nucleotides match TRBD1. The J segment lost 7 bases and the V segment lost 0 bases, leaving 11 bases of the junction unmatched. Germline-derived CDR1 and CDR2 are MNHNS and SASEGT. This CDR3 is built from 17 residues. CDR3 loop: CASSEAQIRQGARGYTF. CDR3 DNA: TGTGCCAGCAGTGAAGCGCAGATAAGACAGGGGGCGCGTGGCTACACCTTC.

The chain employs TRBV6-5 and TRBJ1-6, with 8 bases matching TRBD1. V trimming: 6 bases; J trimming: 9 bases; junction bases outside the gene matches: 7. The V gene's germline CDR1 is MNHEY and CDR2 SVGAGI. The CDR3 is 14 residues long. CDR3 sequence reads: CASRPDRAVSPLHF. In DNA, the CDR3 is TGTGCCAGCAGACCGGACAGGGCAGTTTCACCCCTCCACTTT.

This clone was seen more than once but under ten times. This rearrangement joins TRBV7-2 to TRBJ2-5; 9 nucleotides agree with TRBD1. The CDR3 extends over 16 amino acids. The germline V gene has CDR1 SGHTA and CDR2 FQGNSA. Germline trimming cut 1 base from V and 2 bases from J; bases unmatched to any gene: 5. The CDR3 bases are TGTGCCAGCAGCTTAGGTCCGGGACAGGGACAAGAGACCCAGTACTTC. This translates into CASSLGPGQGQETQYF.

This clone has only a few counts. The CDR3 DNA reads as TGTGCCAGCAGCTTCCGGGGAGAGGAGACCCAGTACTTC. Residues: CASSFRGEETQYF. The J gene is TRBJ2-5, the V gene TRBV5-6, with TRBD2 as a possible D gene (5 bases). CDR3 size: 13 residues. Per germline, CDR1 SGHDT and CDR2 YYEEEE. Trimming stripped 2 bases from V and 5 bases from J, with 10 bases between.

V usage is TRBV5-5 and J usage is TRBJ1-1, with TRBD1 matching over 7 bases. This CDR3 is built from 16 residues. Trimming cost V 0 bases and J 4 bases; bases outside gene matches: 9. CDR1 and CDR2 from the germline V gene are SGHKS and YYEKEE (reference sequence). Here the CDR3 DNA reads TGTGCCAGCAGCTTGGAGGCTACTTACAGGGGCACTGAAGCTTTCTTT. Its translation: CASSLEATYRGTEAFF.

The J gene is TRBJ2-7, the V gene TRBV4-1; no clear D. Trimming removed 2 bases at V and 4 bases at J, with 9 bases between. The CDR3 has 13 residues. Germline CDR1 MGHRA, CDR2 YSYEKL. The CDR3 region is CASSQPPNYEQYF. DNA for the CDR3: TGCGCCAGCAGCCAACCCCCTAATTACGAGCAGTACTTC.

The V gene is TRBV27, the J gene TRBJ1-1; D gene uncertain. V was cut by 10 bases and J by 2 bases, with 17 bases left in between. Per the germline V gene, CDR1 is MNHEY and CDR2 is SMNVEV (reference sequence). The CDR3 runs 14 residues. CDR3 sequence: CATSRGGLNTEAFF. For the CDR3, the DNA is TGTGCCACCTCTCGGGGAGGGTTAAACACTGAAGCTTTCTTT.

The chain links TRBV19 to TRBJ1-5; 8 nucleotides align to TRBD1. Germline CDR1 reads LNHDA; CDR2 reads SQIVND (reference sequence). This CDR3 has 16 residues. The V segment lost 1 base and the J segment 5 bases; nucleotides outside the gene matches: 7. The CDR3 DNA follows: TGTGCCAGTAGTATAGTCGACAGGGGCTCTTATCAGCCCCAGCATTTT. This translates into CASSIVDRGSYQPQHF.

This clone was recorded only once. The genes are TRBV5-1 and TRBJ1-4, with TRBD1 matching over 9 bases. Germline-derived CDR1 and CDR2 are SGHRS and YFSETQ. The trim removed 4 bases at V and 3 bases at J, leaving 7 bases unmatched. This CDR3 has 16 amino acids. The CDR3 loop reads CASSDGTGNSNEKLFF. CDR3 nucleotides: TGCGCCAGCAGCGACGGGACAGGGAATTCTAATGAAAAACTGTTTTTT.

The chain links TRBV19 to TRBJ2-1; 7 nucleotides match TRBD1. There are 14 residues in the CDR3. Germline CDR1 is LNHDA and CDR2 is SQIVND (reference sequence). With 6 bases clipped from V and 3 bases from J, the junction kept 5 bases outside the gene matches. As DNA, the CDR3 is TGTGCCAGTAGCACAGGGGCCCTCTACAATGAGCAGTTCTTC. It specifies CASSTGALYNEQFF.

The gene calls are TRBV4-1 and TRBJ1-2; D is uncertain. With 5 bases removed from V and 3 bases from J, the gap between germline ends came to 7 bases. The germline gives CDR1 MGHRA, CDR2 YSYEKL. The CDR3 sequence is 12 residues long. Written as DNA, the CDR3 is TGCGCCAGCAGCTATCCCGACTATGGCTACACCTTC. Its protein is CASSYPDYGYTF.

This rearrangement joins TRBV27 to TRBJ2-1, with a weak D call TRBD2 (6 bases). Germline CDR1 MNHEY, CDR2 SMNVEV (reference sequence). V lost 3 bases and J 10 bases, leaving 13 bases between the germline ends. There are 13 residues in the CDR3. The CDR3 DNA reads TGTGCCAGCAGTTTTCTAGGAGGGTTGGAGCAGTTCTTC. Amino acids: CASSFLGGLEQFF.

J is TRBJ2-2 and V is TRBV7-7; D unresolved. CDR1 and CDR2 (germline): SSHAT, FNYEAQ (reference sequence). The CDR3 totals 13 residues. Trimming cost V 5 bases and J 7 bases, with 11 bases left between them. CDR3 residues: CASSQVFGGELFF. CDR3 in DNA: TGTGCCAGCAGCCAGGTGTTTGGCGGGGAGCTGTTTTTT.

This clone appeared a single time. The chain uses TRBV13 and TRBJ1-1; 8 positions match TRBD1. With 0 bases clipped from V and 11 bases from J, the junction kept 5 bases outside the gene matches. Germline loops: CDR1 PRHDT, CDR2 FYEKMQ (reference sequence). The CDR3 runs 13 residues. The CDR3 coding sequence is TGTGCCAGCAGCTTAGGGGACAGGGTGTTGGCTTTCTTT. The encoded protein is CASSLGDRVLAFF.